Listed below are T cell receptor beta chains from one sample, sequenced in a study of early T cells in non-severe SARS-CoV-2 infection. TCRdb re-derived calls from the 5' RACE reads in MiXCR, one entry per CDR3 protein. Of more than 45,000 distinct CDR3 sequences in the sample, around an eighth were seen once. Input material: whole blood. Source of these receptors: an adult who was a healthcare worker with PCR-confirmed SARS-CoV-2 infection or an uninfected control (not recorded which). Both conserved end residues are part of each CDR3. A D gene is named only where the DNA matches it firmly. Size tells how often a clone was seen (once, few, many) or the class of an expanded clone, and some rows leave it out.

clone_size j_call v_call d_call cdr3_aa cdr3_nt
- TRBJ2-1 TRBV5-6 TRBD2 CASSRVSGLAYNEQFF TGTGCCAGCAGCCGCGTCTCAGGACTAGCTTACAATGAGCAGTTCTTC
many TRBJ2-1 TRBV5-4 TRBD2 CASSLVAGDEQFF TGTGCCAGCAGCTTGGTAGCGGGAGATGAGCAGTTCTTC
many TRBJ1-4 TRBV30 - CAWSEEVATNEKLFF TGTGCCTGGAGTGAGGAGGTTGCAACTAATGAAAAACTGTTTTTT
- TRBJ2-5 TRBV28 - CASSPRIQETQYF TGTGCCAGCAGTCCCCGGATACAAGAGACCCAGTACTTC
many TRBJ2-7 TRBV3-1 TRBD2 CASLPPGGDEQYF TGTGCCAGCCTACCACCGGGAGGGGACGAGCAGTACTTC
- TRBJ1-1 TRBV20-1 - CSAPVGRINTEAFF TGCAGTGCCCCCGTGGGACGGATAAACACTGAAGCTTTCTTT
- TRBJ2-5 TRBV20-1 - CSAPPLARETQYF TGCAGTGCCCCGCCGCTAGCGCGCGAGACCCAGTACTTC
many TRBJ2-6 TRBV7-3 - CASSLAAGSGANVLTF TGTGCCAGCAGCTTAGCGGCCGGGTCAGGGGCCAACGTCCTGACTTTC
many TRBJ2-2 TRBV12-3/TRBV12-4 TRBD1 CASSRQGVTGELFF TGTGCCAGCAGCAGACAGGGCGTTACCGGGGAGCTGTTTTTT
few TRBJ1-2 TRBV28 - CASPPPGPGPNYGYTF TGTGCCAGCCCACCGCCGGGACCCGGCCCTAACTATGGCTACACCTTC
- TRBJ1-5 TRBV19 - CASSTGLWEPQHF TGTGCCAGTAGTACAGGGTTATGGGAGCCCCAGCATTTT
- TRBJ2-1 TRBV10-2 TRBD2 CASSESPAASGRYEQFF TGCGCCAGCAGTGAATCCCCCGCCGCTAGCGGGCGGTATGAGCAGTTCTTC
- TRBJ1-4 TRBV28 - CASSLGPGAKKLFF TGTGCCAGCAGTTTGGGACCCGGCGCGAAAAAACTGTTTTTT
many TRBJ2-7 TRBV28 - CASTIGQIRREQYF TGTGCCAGCACCATAGGACAGATCCGGAGGGAGCAGTACTTC
- TRBJ2-5 TRBV10-3 - CAISDPLVGPQETQYF TGTGCCATCAGTGACCCTTTGGTAGGACCTCAAGAGACCCAGTACTTC
few TRBJ1-1 TRBV20-1 - CSALIDRNTEAFF TGCAGTGCCTTGATCGATAGGAACACTGAAGCTTTCTTT
many TRBJ1-1 TRBV9 TRBD1 CASSVDTGGTEAFF TGTGCCAGCAGCGTAGATACAGGGGGCACTGAAGCTTTCTTT
- TRBJ1-4 TRBV7-2 TRBD1 CASSGQGYEKLFF TGTGCCAGCAGCGGACAGGGGTACGAAAAACTGTTTTTT
- TRBJ2-5 TRBV20-1 - CSARAGGTSKTQYF TGCAGTGCTAGAGCTGGGGGTACGTCGAAGACCCAGTACTTC
- TRBJ2-1 TRBV11-2 - CASRRGRDEQFF TGTGCCAGCCGCCGGGGGCGGGATGAGCAGTTCTTC
many TRBJ2-1 TRBV11-2 - CASSGGPSEQFF TGTGCCAGCAGCGGGGGCCCCTCCGAGCAGTTCTTC
- TRBJ2-1 TRBV7-7 - CASSPGLFNEQFF TGTGCCAGCAGCCCGGGACTTTTCAATGAGCAGTTCTTC
many TRBJ2-2 TRBV6-1 TRBD1 CASSEATGGGGELFF TGTGCCAGCAGTGAAGCAACAGGGGGCGGCGGGGAGCTGTTTTTT
few TRBJ1-1 TRBV5-1 TRBD1 CASSSNTGVRTEAFF TGCGCCAGCAGCTCAAATACAGGGGTCCGGACTGAAGCTTTCTTT
- TRBJ2-7 TRBV2 - CASILFRGGIIPQYF TGTGCCAGCATCCTCTTTAGAGGCGGGATCATCCCACAGTACTTC
many TRBJ2-2 TRBV18 - CASSPRGQALPNTGELFF TGTGCCAGCTCCCCCCGGGGGCAGGCCCTCCCGAACACCGGGGAGCTGTTTTTT
medium-sized TRBJ2-1 TRBV27 - CASTSPGPSYNEQFF TGTGCCAGCACCTCACCGGGGCCCTCCTACAATGAGCAGTTCTTC
- TRBJ2-1 TRBV7-9 TRBD1 CASSFDRADNEQFF TGTGCCAGCAGCTTTGACAGGGCCGACAATGAGCAGTTCTTC
- TRBJ2-1 TRBV6-5 - CASSYRGHNEQFF TGTGCCAGCAGTTACCGCGGCCACAATGAGCAGTTCTTC
few TRBJ1-3 TRBV20-1 - CSAGSSGNTIYF TGCAGTGCTGGGTCTTCTGGAAACACCATATATTTT
few TRBJ2-1 TRBV2 - CASSEKVWDNEQFF TGTGCCAGCAGTGAAAAAGTGTGGGACAATGAGCAGTTCTTC
- TRBJ1-4 TRBV5-5 - CASSLAPGAGEKLFF TGTGCCAGCAGCTTGGCCCCGGGGGCAGGGGAAAAACTGTTTTTT
few TRBJ2-7 TRBV11-2 - CASSLGLDYEQYF TGTGCCAGCAGCTTAGGTCTTGACTACGAGCAGTACTTC
- TRBJ2-7 TRBV21-1 - CASSRTGGVCEQYF TGTGCCAGCAGCAGAACAGGGGGCGTCTGCGAGCAGTACTTC
many TRBJ2-7 TRBV7-9 - CASSLASTDWEQYF TGTGCCAGCAGCTTAGCGTCGACCGACTGGGAGCAGTACTTC
- TRBJ2-3 TRBV5-1 TRBD2 CASRAREGPDTQYF TGCGCCAGCAGAGCCCGGGAGGGCCCAGATACGCAGTATTTT
many TRBJ1-1 TRBV11-2 TRBD1 CASSSGQSPGTEAFF TGTGCCAGCAGCTCGGGACAGTCCCCGGGCACTGAAGCTTTCTTT
many TRBJ1-1 TRBV28 - CASSLGMNTEAFF TGTGCCAGCAGTTTGGGCATGAACACTGAAGCTTTCTTT
few TRBJ2-5 TRBV20-1 - CSAKGGLVETQYF TGCAGTGCTAAAGGGGGGCTAGTAGAGACCCAGTACTTC
- TRBJ2-1 TRBV7-6 TRBD2 CVSNQRAGDGEQFF TGTGTCAGCAACCAAAGAGCGGGAGACGGTGAGCAGTTCTTC
few TRBJ2-3 TRBV28 TRBD2 CASSEREGGTDTQYF TGTGCCAGCAGTGAGCGGGAGGGTGGGACAGATACGCAGTATTTT
- TRBJ1-1 TRBV5-1 - CASSLVVNTEAFF TGCGCCAGCAGCTTGGTCGTGAACACTGAAGCTTTCTTT
many TRBJ1-1 TRBV20-1 TRBD1 CSTTGATEAFF TGCAGTACCACAGGGGCCACTGAAGCTTTCTTT
many TRBJ2-1 TRBV29-1 - CSAPSTRRYNEQFF TGCAGCGCCCCCTCTACCCGGAGGTACAATGAGCAGTTCTTC
many TRBJ2-3 TRBV5-1 TRBD2 CASSLELAGVGTDTQYF TGCGCCAGCAGCTTGGAGCTAGCGGGAGTGGGCACAGATACGCAGTATTTT
- TRBJ1-1 TRBV12-3/TRBV12-4 TRBD1 CASRNLDRGNTEAFF TGTGCCAGCAGGAATCTGGACAGGGGCAACACTGAAGCTTTCTTT
many TRBJ2-4 TRBV19 TRBD2 CASRRDYQAKNIQYF TGTGCCAGTAGGCGGGACTATCAAGCCAAAAACATTCAGTACTTC